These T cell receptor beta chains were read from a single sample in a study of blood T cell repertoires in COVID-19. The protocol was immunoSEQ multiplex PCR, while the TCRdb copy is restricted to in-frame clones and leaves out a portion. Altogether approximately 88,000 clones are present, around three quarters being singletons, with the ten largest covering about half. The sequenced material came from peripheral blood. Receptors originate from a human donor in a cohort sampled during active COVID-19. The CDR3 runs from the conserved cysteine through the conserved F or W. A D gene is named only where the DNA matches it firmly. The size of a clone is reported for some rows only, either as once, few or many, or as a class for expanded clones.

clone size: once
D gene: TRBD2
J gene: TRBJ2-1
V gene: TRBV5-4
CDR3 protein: CASSLAGLAGGSSSYNEQFF
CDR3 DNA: TGTGCCAGCAGCTTGGCTGGGCTAGCGGGAGGTTCCAGCTCCTACAATGAGCAGTTCTTC

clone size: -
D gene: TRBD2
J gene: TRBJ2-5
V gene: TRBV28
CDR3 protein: CASRRASGRTVETQYF
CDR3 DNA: TGTGCCAGCAGACGGGCTAGCGGGAGAACCGTCGAGACCCAGTACTTC

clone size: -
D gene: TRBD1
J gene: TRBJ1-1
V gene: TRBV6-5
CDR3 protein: CASSYSNRGRTEAFF
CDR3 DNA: TGTGCCAGCAGTTACTCCAACAGGGGGAGGACTGAAGCTTTCTTT

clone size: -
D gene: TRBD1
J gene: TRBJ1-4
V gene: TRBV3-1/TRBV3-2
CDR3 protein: CASKSRGNEKLFF
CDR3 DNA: TGTGCCAGCAAGTCCAGGGGGAATGAAAAACTGTTTTTT

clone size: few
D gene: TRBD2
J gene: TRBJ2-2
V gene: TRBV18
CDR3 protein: CASSPPGGIGELFF
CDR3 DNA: TGTGCCAGCTCACCACCGGGAGGGATCGGGGAGCTGTTTTTT

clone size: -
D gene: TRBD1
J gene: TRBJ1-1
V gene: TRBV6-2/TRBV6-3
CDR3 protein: CASSSSSDRGYMNTEAFF
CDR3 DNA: TGTGCCAGCAGTTCTTCTTCGGACAGGGGTTACATGAACACTGAAGCTTTCTTT

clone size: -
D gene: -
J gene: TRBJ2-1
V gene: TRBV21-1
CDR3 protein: CASDREVSGYNEQFF
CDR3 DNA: TGTGCCAGCGACCGGGAGGTTAGTGGGTACAATGAGCAGTTCTTC

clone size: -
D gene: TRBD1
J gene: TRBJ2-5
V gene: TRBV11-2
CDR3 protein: CASSYGQVETQYF
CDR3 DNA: TGTGCCAGCAGCTACGGACAGGTGGAGACCCAGTACTTC

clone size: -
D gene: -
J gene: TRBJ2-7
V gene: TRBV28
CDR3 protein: CASSLPVLDEQYF
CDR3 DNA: TGTGCCAGCAGTCTCCCAGTGTTGGACGAGCAGTACTTC

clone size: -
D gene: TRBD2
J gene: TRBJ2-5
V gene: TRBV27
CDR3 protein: CASSSLRLAGVETQYF
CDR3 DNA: TGTGCCAGCAGTTCCCTGCGACTAGCGGGAGTAGAGACCCAGTACTTC

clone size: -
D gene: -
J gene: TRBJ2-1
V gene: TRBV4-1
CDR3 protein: CASSQDAPGSSYNEQFF
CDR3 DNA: TGCGCCAGCAGCCAAGACGCCCCGGGGAGCTCCTACAATGAGCAGTTCTTC

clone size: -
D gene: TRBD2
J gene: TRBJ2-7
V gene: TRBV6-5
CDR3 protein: CATAGERYEQYF
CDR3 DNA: TGTGCCACGGCGGGAGAGAGGTACGAGCAGTACTTC

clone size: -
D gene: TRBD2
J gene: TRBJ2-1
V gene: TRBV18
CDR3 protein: CASSPRSGTGNEQFF
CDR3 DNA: TGTGCCAGCTCACCACGAAGCGGGACCGGGAATGAGCAGTTCTTC

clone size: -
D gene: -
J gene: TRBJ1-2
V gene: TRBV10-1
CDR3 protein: CASTSERVRCTTGYTF
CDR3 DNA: TGCGCCAGCACCTCGGAGAGGGTCCGGTGTACTACCGGCTACACCTTC

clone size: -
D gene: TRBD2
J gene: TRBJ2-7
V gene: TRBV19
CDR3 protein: CASSTTSGSPCF
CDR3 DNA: TGTGCCAGTAGTACGACTAGCGGGTCCCCCTGCTTC

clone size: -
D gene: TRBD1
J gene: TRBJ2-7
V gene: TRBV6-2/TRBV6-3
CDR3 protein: CASSLPTGAESYEQYF
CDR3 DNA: TGTGCCAGCAGTCTCCCAACAGGGGCAGAGTCCTACGAGCAGTACTTC

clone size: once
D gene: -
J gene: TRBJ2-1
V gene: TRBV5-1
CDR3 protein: CASSFGAAEQFF
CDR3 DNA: TGCGCCAGCAGCTTCGGCGCGGCTGAGCAGTTCTTC

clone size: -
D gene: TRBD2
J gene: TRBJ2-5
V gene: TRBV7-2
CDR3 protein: CASSAGLSETQYF
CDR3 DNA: TGTGCCAGCAGCGCGGGACTATCAGAGACCCAGTACTTC

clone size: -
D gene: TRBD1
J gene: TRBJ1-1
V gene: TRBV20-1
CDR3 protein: CSASVMGQKIEAFF
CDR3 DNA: TGCAGTGCTAGTGTGATGGGACAGAAAATAGAAGCTTTCTTT

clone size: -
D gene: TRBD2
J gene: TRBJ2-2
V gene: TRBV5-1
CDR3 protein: CASSLATGLAGGPGNTGELFF
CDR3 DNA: TGCGCCAGCAGCTTGGCCACGGGACTAGCGGGAGGGCCGGGGAACACCGGGGAGCTGTTTTTT

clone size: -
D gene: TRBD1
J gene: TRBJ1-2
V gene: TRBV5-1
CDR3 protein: CASSLVGGGYTF
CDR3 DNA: TGCGCCAGCAGCTTGGTAGGGGGCGGCTACACCTTC

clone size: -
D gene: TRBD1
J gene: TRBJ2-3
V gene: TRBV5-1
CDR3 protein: CASSRDRVTTDTQYF
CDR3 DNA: TGCGCCAGCAGCAGGGACAGGGTTACCACAGATACGCAGTATTTT

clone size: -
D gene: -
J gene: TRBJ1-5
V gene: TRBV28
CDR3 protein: CASSLLRNQPQHF
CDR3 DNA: TGTGCCAGCAGTTTGTTGAGAAATCAGCCCCAGCATTTT

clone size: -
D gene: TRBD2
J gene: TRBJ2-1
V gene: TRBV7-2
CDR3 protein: CASSLTAGGGVGYNEQFF
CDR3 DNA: TGTGCCAGCAGCTTAACAGCGGGAGGGGGTGTGGGATACAATGAGCAGTTCTTC

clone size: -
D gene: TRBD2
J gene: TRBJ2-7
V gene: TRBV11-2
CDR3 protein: CASGGEAGGAYEQYF
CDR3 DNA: TGTGCCAGCGGCGGGGAGGCGGGAGGCGCCTACGAGCAGTACTTC

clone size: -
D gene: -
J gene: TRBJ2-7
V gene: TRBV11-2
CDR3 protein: CASSWSGSYEQYF
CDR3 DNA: TGTGCCAGCAGCTGGAGCGGCTCCTACGAGCAGTACTTC

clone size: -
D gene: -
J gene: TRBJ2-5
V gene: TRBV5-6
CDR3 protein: CASRGGGETQYF
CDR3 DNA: TGTGCCAGCAGGGGAGGCGGGGAGACCCAGTACTTC

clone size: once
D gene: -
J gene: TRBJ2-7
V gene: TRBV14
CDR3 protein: CASSHFRAIPPYEQYF
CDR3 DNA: TGTGCCAGCAGCCATTTTAGAGCGATCCCCCCCTACGAGCAGTACTTC

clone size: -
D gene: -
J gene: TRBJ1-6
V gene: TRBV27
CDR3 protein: CASRDPGESGLNSPLHF
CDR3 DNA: TGTGCCAGCAGGGACCCAGGGGAGTCAGGGCTAAATTCACCCCTCCACTTT

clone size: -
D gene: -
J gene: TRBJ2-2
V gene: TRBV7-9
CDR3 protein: CASSLPGQEGRELFF
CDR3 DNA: TGTGCCAGCAGCTTACCTGGACAGGAGGGCAGGGAGCTGTTTTTT

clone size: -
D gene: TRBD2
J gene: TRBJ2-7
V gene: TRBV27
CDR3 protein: CASSSPSGSRYEQYF
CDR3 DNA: TGTGCCAGCAGTTCCCCTAGCGGGAGTAGGTACGAGCAGTACTTC

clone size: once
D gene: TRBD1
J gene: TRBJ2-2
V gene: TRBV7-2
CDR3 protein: CASSPRTGNTGELFF
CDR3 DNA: TGTGCCAGCAGCCCTCGGACAGGGAACACCGGGGAGCTGTTTTTT

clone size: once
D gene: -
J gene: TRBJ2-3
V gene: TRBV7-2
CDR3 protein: CASSPQGQVTDTQYF
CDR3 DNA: TGTGCCAGCAGCCCGCAGGGGCAGGTGACAGATACGCAGTATTTT

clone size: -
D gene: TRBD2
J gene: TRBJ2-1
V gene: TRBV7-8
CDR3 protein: CASSLAVLAETYNEQFF
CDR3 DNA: TGTGCCAGCAGCTTAGCCGTACTAGCGGAGACCTACAATGAGCAGTTCTTC

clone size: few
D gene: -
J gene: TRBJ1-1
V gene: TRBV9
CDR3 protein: CASSVDTGGLTEAFF
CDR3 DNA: TGTGCCAGCAGCGTAGATACCGGCGGGTTAACTGAAGCTTTCTTT

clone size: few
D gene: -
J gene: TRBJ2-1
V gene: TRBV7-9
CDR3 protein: CASSAPGSTYNEQFF
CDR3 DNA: TGTGCCAGCAGCGCCCCGGGGAGTACCTACAATGAGCAGTTCTTC

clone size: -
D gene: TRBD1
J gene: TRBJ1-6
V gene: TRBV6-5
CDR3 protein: CASMGQGHSPLHF
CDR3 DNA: TGTGCCAGCATGGGACAGGGTCATTCACCCCTCCACTTT

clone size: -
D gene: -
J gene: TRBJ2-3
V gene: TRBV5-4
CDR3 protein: CASSFASGTDTQYF
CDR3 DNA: TGTGCCAGCAGCTTTGCTAGCGGCACAGATACGCAGTATTTT

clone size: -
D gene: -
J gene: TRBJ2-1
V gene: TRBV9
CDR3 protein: CASSVGAGLVNEQFF
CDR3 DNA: TGTGCCAGCAGCGTAGGGGCAGGGCTAGTCAATGAGCAGTTCTTC

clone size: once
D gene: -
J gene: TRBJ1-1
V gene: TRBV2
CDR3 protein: CASGTHTEAFF
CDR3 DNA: TGTGCCAGCGGGACTCACACTGAAGCTTTCTTT

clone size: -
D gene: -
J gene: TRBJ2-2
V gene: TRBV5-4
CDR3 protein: CASSLATGLWKDTGELFF
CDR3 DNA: TGTGCCAGCAGCCTGGCTACGGGACTCTGGAAGGATACCGGGGAGCTGTTTTTT

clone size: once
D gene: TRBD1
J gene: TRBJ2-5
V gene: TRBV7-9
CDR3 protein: CASSVRDSQETQYF
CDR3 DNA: TGTGCCAGCAGTGTACGGGACAGTCAAGAGACCCAGTACTTC

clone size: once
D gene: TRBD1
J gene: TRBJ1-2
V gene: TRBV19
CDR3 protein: CASSSRQGADGYTF
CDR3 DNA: TGTGCCAGTAGTAGCCGACAGGGGGCGGATGGCTACACCTTC

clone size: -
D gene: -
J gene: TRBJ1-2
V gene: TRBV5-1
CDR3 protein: CASSHLLDSYGYTF
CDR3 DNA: TGCGCCAGCAGCCACCTCCTCGACAGCTATGGCTACACCTTC

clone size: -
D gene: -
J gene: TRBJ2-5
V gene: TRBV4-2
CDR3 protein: CASSQETGTKGTQYF
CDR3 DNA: TGTGCCAGCAGCCAAGAGACAGGTACCAAGGGAACCCAGTACTTC

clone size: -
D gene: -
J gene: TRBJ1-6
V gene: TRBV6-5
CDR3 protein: CASSYLSGVSPLHF
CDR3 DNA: TGTGCCAGCAGTTACTTGAGCGGGGTCTCACCCCTCCACTTT

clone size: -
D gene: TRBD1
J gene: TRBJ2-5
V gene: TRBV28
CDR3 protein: CASSLLGTGGSETQYF
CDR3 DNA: TGTGCCAGCAGTTTATTAGGGACAGGGGGATCGGAGACCCAGTACTTC

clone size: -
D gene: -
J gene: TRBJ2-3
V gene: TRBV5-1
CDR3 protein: CASSPGIQRARTDTQYF
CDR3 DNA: TGCGCCAGCAGCCCGGGAATACAACGAGCGCGGACAGATACGCAGTATTTT

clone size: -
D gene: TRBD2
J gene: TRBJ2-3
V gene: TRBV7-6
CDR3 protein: CASSLASRETADTQYF
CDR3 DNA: TGTGCCAGCAGCTTAGCCTCGCGGGAGACCGCAGATACGCAGTATTTT

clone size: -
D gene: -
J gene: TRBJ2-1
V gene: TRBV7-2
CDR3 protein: CASLGESSYNEQFF
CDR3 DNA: TGTGCCAGTCTCGGTGAAAGCTCCTACAATGAGCAGTTCTTC

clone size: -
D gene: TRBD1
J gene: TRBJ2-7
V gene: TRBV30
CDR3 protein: CAWSRQGYQYF
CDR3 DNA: TGTGCCTGGAGTCGACAGGGTTACCAGTACTTC

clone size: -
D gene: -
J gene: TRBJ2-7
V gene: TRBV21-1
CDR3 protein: CASSKREVARSSEQYF
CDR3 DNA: TGTGCCAGCAGCAAACGGGAGGTAGCCCGATCTTCCGAGCAGTACTTC

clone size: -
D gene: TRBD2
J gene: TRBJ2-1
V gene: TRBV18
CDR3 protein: CASSPLTPTSGLNEQFF
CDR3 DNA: TGTGCCAGCTCCCCCTTAACGCCGACTAGCGGCCTCAATGAGCAGTTCTTC